This T cell receptor beta chain came from a study of cytomegalovirus exposure and HLA in healthy donors. Notes on the study in general: Researchers reported in a later analysis that common viral pathogens appeared linked to several top clusters. Immune exposure data for these donors was limited to CMV serostatus.

Unrecorded immune exposure was likely among donors, who were nominally healthy when sampled. Germline assignment: CDR1 SGHAT and CDR2 FQNNGV. The CDR3 extends over 16 amino acids. Unmatched junction bases numbered 8, after V lost 5 bases and J lost 2 bases. Concerning this clone itself: Its antigen is as yet unknown.

PCR was performed using 60 Vbeta and 13 Jbeta primers. Generated by immunoSEQ multiplex PCR, the TCRdb table keeps only in-frame clones and is missing some. The sample has 80,000 to 130,000 clones; roughly 84% are singletons. The chain is built from TRBV11-2 and TRBJ2-3; 9 bases agree with TRBD1. The specimen was PBMCs. The clonotype originates from a woman between 18 and 29 years old in good health and CMV-seronegative. The CDR3 DNA follows: TGTGCCAGCAGCCGACGACAGGGGGACTTCACAGATACGCAGTATTTT. It yields the protein CASSRRQGDFTDTQYF.